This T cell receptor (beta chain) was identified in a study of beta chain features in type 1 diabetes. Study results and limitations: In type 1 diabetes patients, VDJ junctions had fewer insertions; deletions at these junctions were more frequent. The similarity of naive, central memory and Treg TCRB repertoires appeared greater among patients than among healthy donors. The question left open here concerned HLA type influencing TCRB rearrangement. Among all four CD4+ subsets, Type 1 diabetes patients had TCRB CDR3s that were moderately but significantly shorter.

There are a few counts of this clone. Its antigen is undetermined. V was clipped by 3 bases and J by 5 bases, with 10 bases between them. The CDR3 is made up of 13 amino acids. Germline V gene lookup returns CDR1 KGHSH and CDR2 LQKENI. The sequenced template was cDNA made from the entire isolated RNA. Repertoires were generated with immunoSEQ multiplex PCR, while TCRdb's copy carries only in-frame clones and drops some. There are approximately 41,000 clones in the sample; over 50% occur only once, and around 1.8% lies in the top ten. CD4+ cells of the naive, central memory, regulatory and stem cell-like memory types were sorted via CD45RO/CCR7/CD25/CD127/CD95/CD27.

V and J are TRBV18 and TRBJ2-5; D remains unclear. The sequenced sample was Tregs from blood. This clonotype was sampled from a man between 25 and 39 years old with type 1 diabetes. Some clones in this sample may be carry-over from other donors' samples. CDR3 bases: TGTGCCAGCTCACCGTATGACGGGGAGACCCAGTACTTC. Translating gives CASSPYDGETQYF.